The 17 T cell receptor beta chains given below trace back to one sample, sequenced in a study of blood T cell repertoires in COVID-19. Assay: immunoSEQ multiplex PCR; the TCRdb copy retains only in-frame clones and omits some. The sample carries approximately 210,000 clones, over 75% recorded once. Sequencing used peripheral blood. Source of these receptors: a woman aged 40 to 50 who had recovered from COVID-19.

This clone is a singleton in its sample. The gene calls are TRBV27 and TRBJ2-7; the D gene is possibly TRBD2 (6 bases). Germline V gives CDR1 MNHEY, CDR2 SMNVEV (reference sequence). The CDR3 runs 13 residues. V dropped 8 bases and J dropped 3 bases, with 14 bases sitting between them. CDR3 sequence reads: CASGAGGVYEQYF. The CDR3 DNA reads TGTGCCAGCGGGGCAGGAGGGGTCTACGAGCAGTACTTC.

This clone was observed once. The J gene is TRBJ2-2, the V gene TRBV7-9; weak D call: TRBD2 (5 bases). The CDR3 length is 13 residues. From germline, CDR1 is SEHNR and CDR2 FQNEAQ (reference sequence). V lost 1 base, J lost 10 bases, and 10 bases lay in between. The CDR3 nucleotides are TGTGCCAGCAGCTTAGACGGGGATGTGGAGCTGTTTTTT. Its translation: CASSLDGDVELFF.

A single count supports this clone. CDR3 in DNA: TGTGCCAGCTCACCCCCCCTGGGAGGGTGGGTGAACACTGAAGCTTTCTTT. Translating gives CASSPPLGGWVNTEAFF. The chain couples TRBV18 to TRBJ1-1; D ambiguous. Between the trimmed V and J ends, which lost 3 bases and 0 bases, there was a span of 17 bases. The CDR3 sequence is 17 residues long. Germline V gives CDR1 KGHSH, CDR2 LQKENI.

This chain joins TRBV5-1 and TRBJ2-2, with TRBD2 matching 10 bases. Losses at the gene ends were 4 bases for V and 2 bases for J; bases not matched to a gene: 5. The CDR3 is 16 amino acids. Germline V gene sequence: CDR1 SGHRS, CDR2 YFSETQ. CDR3 amino acids: CASSSGTSANTGELFF. The CDR3 DNA follows: TGCGCCAGCAGCAGCGGGACTAGCGCCAACACCGGGGAGCTGTTTTTT.

This chain uses TRBV3-1 (or the pseudogene TRBV3-2) with TRBJ1-2; D is unclear. The CDR3 runs to 15 residues. V was trimmed by 2 bases and J by 0 bases, leaving 10 bases between them. Germline values: CDR1 LGHDT, CDR2 YNNKEL (reference sequence). The CDR3 sequence: CASSQFRKSNYGYTF. CDR3 bases: TGTGCCAGCAGCCAATTCAGGAAATCTAACTATGGCTACACCTTC.

In its sample, this clone was seen a few times. This chain connects TRBV28 to TRBJ2-5; 8 bases fit TRBD2. Losses at the gene ends were 5 bases for V and 9 bases for J; bases not matched to a gene: 8. The CDR3 loop spans 13 amino acids. Per the germline V gene, CDR1 is MDHEN and CDR2 is SYDVKM. The CDR3 region is CASSDSGAKSQYF. The CDR3 nucleotides read TGTGCCAGCAGTGATAGCGGGGCCAAGTCCCAGTACTTC.

V gene TRBV6-1 combines with J gene TRBJ1-3; 7 bases align to TRBD1. Germline-derived CDR1 and CDR2 are MNHNS and SASEGT. J gave up 4 bases and V 2 bases, and 8 bases lay outside the gene matches. The CDR3 is 16 amino acids. The CDR3 nucleotides read TGTGCCAGCAGTGAACGTGAGGGGGCGCTGGGAAACACCATATATTTT. Protein sequence: CASSEREGALGNTIYF.

V and J are TRBV12-5 and TRBJ1-1, with D tentatively TRBD1 (5 bases). The CDR3 runs to 15 residues. CDR1 LGHNT and CDR2 FRNRAP come from the germline V gene. V lost 5 bases to trimming and J lost 7 bases, with 20 bases between them. CDR3 DNA: TGTGCTAGTGGTCTACTTCTGACAGAAGGTGGTGAAGCTTTCTTT. As protein: CASGLLLTEGGEAFF.

The chain is built from TRBV19 and TRBJ2-7; TRBD1 agrees at 7 bases. This CDR3 is 13 amino acids long. CDR1 and CDR2 from the germline V gene are LNHDA and SQIVND (reference sequence). V gave up 6 bases and J gave up 4 bases; unmatched junction bases: 6. CDR3 loop: CASSPGTVYEQYF. CDR3 DNA: TGTGCCAGTAGCCCCGGGACAGTTTACGAGCAGTACTTC.

V usage is TRBV27 and J usage is TRBJ1-5; D uncertain. Looked up from germline, CDR1 is MNHEY and CDR2 is SMNVEV (reference sequence). The V end was cut by 6 bases, the J end by 0 bases, with 9 bases between. This CDR3 has 14 residues. The CDR3 sequence: CASRRLDSNQPQHF. CDR3 bases: TGTGCCAGCAGGAGACTTGATAGCAATCAGCCCCAGCATTTT.

The V gene is TRBV5-4, the J gene TRBJ1-1; 8 nucleotides agree with TRBD1. Trimming took 3 bases from V and 5 from J; bases not matched to a gene: 12. The CDR3 totals 16 residues. CDR1 and CDR2 (germline): SGHNT, YYREEE (reference sequence). DNA of the CDR3: TGTGCCAGCAGCTCATGGAACTACAGGGGGGATACTGAAGCTTTCTTT. Its translation: CASSSWNYRGDTEAFF.

On this clone: The junction differs from germline at one of its ends, possibly a read error. The V and J genes are TRBV29-1 and TRBJ1-1; 7 nucleotides align to TRBD1. The germline V gene has CDR1 SQVTM and CDR2 ANQGSEA. The CDR3 sequence is 15 residues long. CDR3 in amino acids: CSAESTGLGVTEAFF. In nucleotides, the CDR3 is TGCAGCGCTGAATCGACAGGGTTGGGGGTCACTGAAGCTTTCTTT. Combining the CDR3 with reference TRBV29-1 and TRBJ1-1 gives the whole variable domain SAVISQKPSRDICQRGTSLTIQCQVDSQVTMMFWYRQQPGQSLTLIATANQGSEATYESGFVIDKFPISRPNLTFSTLTVSNMSPEDSSIYLCSAESTGLGVTEAFFGQGTRLTVV.

The rearrangement links TRBV6-5 to TRBJ2-2; possible D gene TRBD1, 5 bases. V gave up 7 bases and J gave up 5 bases, with 11 bases separating them. CDR3 size: 13 residues. Germline V gene lookup returns CDR1 MNHEY and CDR2 SVGAGI. The CDR3 sequence: CASILRATGELFF. CDR3 bases: TGTGCCAGCATTCTCAGGGCGACCGGGGAGCTGTTTTTT.

The CDR3 sequence: CACRREPYNSPLHF. DNA for the CDR3: TGTGCCTGTCGCCGGGAACCATATAATTCACCCCTCCACTTT. The chain employs TRBV30 and TRBJ1-6; D is unclear. The CDR3 is made up of 14 amino acids. CDR1 and CDR2 (germline): GTSNPN, SVGIG (reference sequence). V lost 6 bases, J lost 4 bases, and 13 bases lay in between.

This chain joins TRBV4-2 and TRBJ1-5; TRBD1 is a possible D gene (5 bases). The germline V and J ends were trimmed by 2 bases and 0 bases, with 20 bases remaining between them. CDR3 size: 19 residues. CDR1 is LGHNA, CDR2 YNFKEQ, per germline. CDR3 nucleotides: TGTGCCAGCAGCCAAAATATGGGGAGGGGTGCTAATAGCAATCAGCCCCAGCATTTT. Residues: CASSQNMGRGANSNQPQHF.

This chain connects TRBV7-9 to TRBJ1-4, with 8 bases fitting TRBD1. This CDR3 has 14 residues. Looked up from germline, CDR1 is SEHNR and CDR2 is FQNEAQ (reference sequence). The junction had 2 bases not matched to a gene; V was cut back by 3 bases and J by 5 bases. CDR3 protein: CASSFTGGNEKLFF. CDR3 in DNA: TGTGCCAGCAGCTTCACAGGGGGGAATGAAAAACTGTTTTTT.

This sequence joins TRBV28 and TRBJ1-2; 10 bases fit TRBD1. The CDR3 sequence is 15 residues long. V lost 0 bases to trimming and J lost 8 bases; unmatched junction nucleotides: 6. The germline V gene has CDR1 MDHEN and CDR2 SYDVKM. CDR3: CASSLWSTGGDGYTF. As DNA, the CDR3 is TGTGCCAGCAGTTTATGGTCGACAGGGGGCGACGGCTACACCTTC.